This TCR beta chain was profiled in a study of cytomegalovirus exposure and HLA in healthy donors. General study results and limits: Under in vitro conditions, three CMV-associated chains were confirmed as specific for CMV antigens. Listed as cytomegalovirus-associated were approximately 160 TCR beta chains.

Repertoires were generated with immunoSEQ multiplex PCR, while TCRdb's copy carries only in-frame clones and drops some. The sample contains under 400,000 clones, 80% to 90% of which appear only once. For this clone: Its specificity is not known.

V gave up 1 base and J gave up 6 bases, with 6 bases separating them. Germline lookup yields CDR1 SNHLY and CDR2 FYNNEI. There are 13 residues in the CDR3. This chain connects TRBV2 to TRBJ1-4; D unresolved. Sample: PBMCs. This clonotype originated in a woman under 30 in good health and CMV-seronegative. The CDR3, as DNA: TGTGCCAGCAGTGAAGGTTACTATGAAAAACTGTTTTTT. Amino acid sequence: CASSEGYYEKLFF.